The source of this T cell receptor (beta chain) is a study of tumor-infiltrating lymphocytes in localized non-small cell lung cancer. Clones were sequenced by immunoSEQ multiplex PCR, and TCRdb holds only the in-frame ones, with some missing. The data show tens of thousands of clones, around 62% seen once. The CDR3 is 16 residues long. The V segment lost 3 bases and the J segment 4 bases; nucleotides outside the gene matches: 7. CDR1 MGHRA and CDR2 YSYEKL come from the germline V gene. The clonotype originates from a human donor with non-small cell lung cancer. J is TRBJ2-2 and V is TRBV4-1, with 8 bases identical to TRBD2. The specimen sequenced was lung tumor tissue. Here the CDR3 reads CASSHGRGAGTGELFF. CDR3 in DNA: TGCGCCAGCAGCCATGGGCGGGGGGCCGGCACCGGGGAGCTGTTTTTT.